This T cell receptor beta chain is from a study of T cell repertoires in cytomegalovirus infection. Study context: CMV infection and matching HLA type were both indicated by public TCR beta signatures. Findings and limits, study-wide: HLA-C-restricted TCR beta clonotypes specific for CMV led the ex vivo response. Of the TCR beta families, the public ones yielded a cumulative frequency that identified carriers of CMV plus the relevant HLA.

Trimming removed 3 bases from V and 1 base from J, with 4 bases in between. The CDR3 is 13 residues long. One entry per CDR3 protein results from TCRdb running MiXCR on the reads. The data hold approximately 73,000 distinct CDR3 sequences, with 35% to 45% observed a single time. Worth noting for this clonotype: Antigen: not known.

The sequencing here drew on CD8+ T cells from cultured PBMCs, taken from culture after CMV antigen stimulation. This chain joins TRBV12-3 or TRBV12-4 and TRBJ2-1; D not resolved. This TCR was recovered from a human donor in good health (CMV status not recorded). Some clones in this sample may be carry-over from other donors' samples. CDR3 nucleotide sequence: TGTGCCAGCAGTTTTGGGTCCTACAATGAGCAGTTCTTC. Its translation: CASSFGSYNEQFF.